This TCR beta chain was sequenced in a study of blood T cells in healthy people across ages. Sample-barcoded 5' priming and a J-beta primer mix drove a second PCR of about 6 to 12 cycles. One entry per CDR3 protein, called by TCRdb with MiXCR from the 5' RACE reads. The table records more than 1,400,000 distinct CDR3 sequences, about 40% of them present only once. This clonotype was counted a few times. This CDR3 comprises 15 residues. Germline V gives CDR1 MNHEY, CDR2 SVGEGT. V shed 7 bases and J 7 bases; nucleotides not matched to a gene: 13. The chain employs TRBV6-2 or TRBV6-3 and TRBJ2-5; 9 nucleotides match TRBD2. The TCR was taken from a woman aged 18-30 years in good health. Sequencing was performed on blood. The CDR3 region is CASTKTSGPGGTQYF. The CDR3 nucleotides are TGTGCCAGCACAAAGACTAGCGGCCCAGGAGGGACCCAGTACTTC.